This T cell receptor (beta chain) is from a study of blood T cell repertoires in COVID-19. Participant ages covered roughly 18 to 90 years across around 22 US areas. Cohorts were based on clinical histories the participants reported. In the original analysis: Amplification with reference gene primers provided the estimates of nucleated cell counts. Assay: immunoSEQ multiplex PCR; the TCRdb copy retains only in-frame clones and omits some. That table furnishes V, J and clone size, whereas the DNA furnished D and trimming. The sample includes fewer than 200,000 clones, approximately 88% of them seen just once. V lost 4 bases and J lost 2; bases outside the gene matches: 9. This CDR3 contains 15 residues. Germline V gene lookup returns CDR1 SQVTM and CDR2 ANQGSEA.

This TCR derives from a woman aged 18-35 years who had recovered from COVID-19. The chain combines TRBV29-1 with TRBJ2-7; TRBD1 aligns across 9 bases. Sequencing was carried out using PBMCs or T cells enriched from blood (not recorded which). This CDR3 reads CSVGWSQGAAYEQYF. CDR3 bases: TGCAGCGTTGGTTGGTCACAGGGGGCGGCCTACGAGCAGTACTTC.